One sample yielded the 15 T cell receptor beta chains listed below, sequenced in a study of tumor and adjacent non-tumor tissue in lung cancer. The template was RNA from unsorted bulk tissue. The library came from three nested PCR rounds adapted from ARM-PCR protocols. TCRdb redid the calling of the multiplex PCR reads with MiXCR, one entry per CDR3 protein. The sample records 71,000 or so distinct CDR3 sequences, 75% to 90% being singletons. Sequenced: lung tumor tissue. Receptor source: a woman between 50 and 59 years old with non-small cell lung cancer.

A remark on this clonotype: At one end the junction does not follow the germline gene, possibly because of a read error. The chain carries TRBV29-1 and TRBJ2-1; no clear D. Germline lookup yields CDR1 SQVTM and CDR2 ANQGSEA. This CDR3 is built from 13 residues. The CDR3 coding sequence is TGCAGCGTTGAGGATACGCTGAACAAGGAGCAGTTCTTC. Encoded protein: CSVEDTLNKEQFF.

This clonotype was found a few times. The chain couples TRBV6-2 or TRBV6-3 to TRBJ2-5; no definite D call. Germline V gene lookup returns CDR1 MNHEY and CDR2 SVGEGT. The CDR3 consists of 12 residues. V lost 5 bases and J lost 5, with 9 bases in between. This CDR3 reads CASSSRSETQYF. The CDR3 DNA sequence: TGTGCCAGCAGTAGCAGGAGTGAGACCCAGTACTTC.

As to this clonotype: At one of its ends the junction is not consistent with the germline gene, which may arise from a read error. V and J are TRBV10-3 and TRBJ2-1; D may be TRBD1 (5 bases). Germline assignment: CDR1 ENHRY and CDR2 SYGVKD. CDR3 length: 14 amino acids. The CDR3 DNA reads TGTGCCATCAGTGGCGAAGGGGTATACAATGAGCACTTCTTC. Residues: CAISGEGVYNEHFF.

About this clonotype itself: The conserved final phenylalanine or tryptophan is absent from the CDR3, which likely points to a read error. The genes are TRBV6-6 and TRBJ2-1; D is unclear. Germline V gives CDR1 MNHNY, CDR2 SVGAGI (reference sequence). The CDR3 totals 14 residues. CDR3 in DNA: TGTGTCAGCAGTTACCCTGGGTCTAGGAATGAGCAGTTCCTC. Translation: CVSSYPGSRNEQFL.

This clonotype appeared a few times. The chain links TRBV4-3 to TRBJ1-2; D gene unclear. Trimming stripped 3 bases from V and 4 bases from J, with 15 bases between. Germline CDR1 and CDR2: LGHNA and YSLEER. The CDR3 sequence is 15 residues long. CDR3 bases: TGCGCCAGCAGCCAGGATCGGAATAATATCTATGGCTACACCTTC. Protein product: CASSQDRNNIYGYTF.

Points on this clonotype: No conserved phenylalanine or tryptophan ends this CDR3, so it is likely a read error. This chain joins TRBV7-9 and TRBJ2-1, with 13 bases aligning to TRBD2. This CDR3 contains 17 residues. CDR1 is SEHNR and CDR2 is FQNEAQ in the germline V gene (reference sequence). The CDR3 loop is CATSEGLAGFFYNEQFS. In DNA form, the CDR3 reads TGTGCCACCAGCGAGGGACTAGCGGGATTCTTCTACAATGAGCAGTTCTCC.

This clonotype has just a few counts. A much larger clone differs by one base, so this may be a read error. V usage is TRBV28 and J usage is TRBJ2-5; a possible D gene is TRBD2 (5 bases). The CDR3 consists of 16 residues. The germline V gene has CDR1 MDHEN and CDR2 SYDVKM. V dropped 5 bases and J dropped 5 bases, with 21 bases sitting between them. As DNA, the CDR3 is TGTGCCAGCAGTCCGCTAGTGGGAGTGGTTCGGGAGACCCAGTACTTC. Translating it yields CASSPLVGVVRETQYF.

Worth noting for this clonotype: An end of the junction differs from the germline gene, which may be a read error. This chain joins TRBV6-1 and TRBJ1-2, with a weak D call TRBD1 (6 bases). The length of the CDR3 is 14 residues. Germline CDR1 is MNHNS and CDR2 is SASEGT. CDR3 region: CASQGGKADYGYTF. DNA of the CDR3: TGTGCCAGCCAAGGGGGTAAGGCTGACTACGGCTACACCTTC.

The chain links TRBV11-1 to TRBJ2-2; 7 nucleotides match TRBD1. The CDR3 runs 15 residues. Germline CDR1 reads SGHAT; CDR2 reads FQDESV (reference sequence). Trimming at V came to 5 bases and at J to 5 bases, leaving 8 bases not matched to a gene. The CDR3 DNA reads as TGTGCCAGCAGCCCAAGCCAACAGGGGACCGGGGAGCTGTTTTTT. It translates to CASSPSQQGTGELFF. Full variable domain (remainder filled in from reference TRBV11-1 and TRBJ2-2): EAEVAQSPRYKITEKSQAVAFWCDPISGHATLYWYRQILGQGPELLVQFQDESVVDDSQLPKDRFSAERLKGVDSTLKIQPAELGDSAMYLCASSPSQQGTGELFFGEGSRLTVL.

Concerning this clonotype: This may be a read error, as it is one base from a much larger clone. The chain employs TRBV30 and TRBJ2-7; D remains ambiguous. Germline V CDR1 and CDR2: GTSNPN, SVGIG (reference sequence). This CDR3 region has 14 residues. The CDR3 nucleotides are TGTGCCTGGACCCTGGGAAGGACCGCCTACGAGCAGTGCTTC. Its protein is CAWTLGRTAYEQCF.

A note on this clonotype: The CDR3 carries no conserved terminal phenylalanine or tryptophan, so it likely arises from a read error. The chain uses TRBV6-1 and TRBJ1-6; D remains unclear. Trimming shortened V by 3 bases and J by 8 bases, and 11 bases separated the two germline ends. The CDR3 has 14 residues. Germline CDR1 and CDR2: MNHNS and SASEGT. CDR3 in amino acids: CASSDWEGHSPLHL. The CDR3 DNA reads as TGTGCCAGCAGTGATTGGGAGGGCCATTCACCCCTCCACTTA.

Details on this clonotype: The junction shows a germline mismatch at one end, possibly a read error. The CDR3 is CVSSQDTLGNTEAFF. The CDR3 nucleotides are TGTGTCAGCAGCCAAGATACACTGGGGAACACTGAAGCTTTCTTT. The chain couples TRBV4-2 to TRBJ1-1; no definite D call. The germline gives CDR1 LGHNA, CDR2 YNFKEQ. This CDR3 is 15 amino acids long.

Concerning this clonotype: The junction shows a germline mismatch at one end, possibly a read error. The CDR3 protein is CASNNGGWGYDEQFF. The DNA for the CDR3 is TGTGCCAGCAACAACGGGGGATGGGGCTACGATGAGCAGTTCTTC. The chain has TRBV11-2 and TRBJ2-1, with D possibly being TRBD2 (6 bases). The length of the CDR3 is 15 residues. Germline V CDR1 and CDR2: SGHAT, FQNNGV.

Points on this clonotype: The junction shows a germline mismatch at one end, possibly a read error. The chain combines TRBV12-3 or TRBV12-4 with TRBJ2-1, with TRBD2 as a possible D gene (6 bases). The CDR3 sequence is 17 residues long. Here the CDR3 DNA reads TGCACCAGCAGTTTAGCTTCAGCTAGCGCATCCTACAATGAGCAGTTCTTC. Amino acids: CTSSLASASASYNEQFF.

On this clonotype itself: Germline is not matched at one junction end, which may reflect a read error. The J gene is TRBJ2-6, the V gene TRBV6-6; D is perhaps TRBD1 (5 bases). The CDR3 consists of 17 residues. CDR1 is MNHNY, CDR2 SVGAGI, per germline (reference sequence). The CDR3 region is CTSSYPGGPFGANVLIF. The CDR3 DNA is TGTACCAGCAGTTACCCAGGCGGACCCTTTGGGGCCAACGTCCTGATTTTC.